This T cell receptor (beta chain) was observed in a study of T cells expressing NK-cell markers. Study summary: Sequencing of TCR beta repertoires drew on sorted CD3+CD56+NKG2C+, CD3+CD56+NKG2C- and CD3+CD56-NKG2C+ T cells.

Comments on this clonotype: Its target is unknown.

The authors generated TCR beta cDNA through 5'RACE template switching with UMIs. One entry per CDR3 protein, without DNA, is what TCRdb gives after re-calling the 5' RACE reads. This listing includes almost 450,000 distinct CDR3 sequences. Study-wide points: In several donors, these clonotypes also led the CD3+CD56-NKG2C+ fraction. The study found dominant NKG2C+ clonotypes at about 1.0-8% of CD8+ T cells in six donors.

This CDR3 contains 15 residues. The sequenced sample was blood T cells: a sorted CD56 or NKG2C T cell subset, CD4+ or CD8+ T cells, or bulk PBMC T cells (not recorded which). The chain carries TRBV12-3 or TRBV12-4 and TRBJ2-7; TCRdb selects TRBD2, and the lack of DNA leaves this call unchecked. This receptor was obtained from a woman aged 18 to 75 in good health. CDR3 region: CASSFSGGSLYEQYF.